The following is a TCR beta chain sequence with its context. Its antigen is unknown. This sample was taken from a study of T cell responses to AZD1222 COVID-19 vaccine. General study points: Most donors were white British, females outnumbered males, and clonal diversity was possibly underestimated. Vaccine-associated CD4 TCRs ranged over spike, dominating at 160-218 and 743-854. Rises in breadth and depth of Spike-specific TCRs came after two AZD1222 doses. Repertoires were obtained only post-peak T cell response.

Germline V gives CDR1 SGDLS, CDR2 YYNGEE. CDR3 length: 15 amino acids. V lost 0 bases to trimming and J lost 4 bases, with 10 bases between them. Sequenced by immunoSEQ multiplex PCR; TCRdb stores in-frame clones only, minus some. This sample has about 150,000 clones, with around 88% found just once. V gene TRBV9 combines with J gene TRBJ2-2; D unclear. The TCR comes from an adult in good health. The sequences come from peripheral blood, collected on day 0 of MenACWY control vaccination. In nucleotides, the CDR3 is TGTGCCAGCAGCGTAGCTGAGAGCAGCACCGGGGAGCTGTTTTTT. This gives the protein CASSVAESSTGELFF.